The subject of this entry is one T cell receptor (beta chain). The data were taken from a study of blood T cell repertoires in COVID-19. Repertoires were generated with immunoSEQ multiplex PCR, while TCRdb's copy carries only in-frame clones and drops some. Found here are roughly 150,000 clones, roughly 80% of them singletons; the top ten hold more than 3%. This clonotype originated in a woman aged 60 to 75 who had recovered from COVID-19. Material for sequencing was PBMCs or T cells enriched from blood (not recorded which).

For the CDR3, the DNA is TGTGCCAGTAGTATCAGGGGCACAGATACGCAGTATTTT. The encoded protein is CASSIRGTDTQYF. J is TRBJ2-3 and V is TRBV19; D possibly corresponds to TRBD1 (5 bases). The CDR3 spans 13 residues. CDR1 is LNHDA and CDR2 is SQIVND in the germline V gene (reference sequence). V dropped 3 bases and J dropped 1 base, with 5 bases sitting between them. The entire variable domain, with the rest obtained from reference TRBV19 and TRBJ2-3, is as follows: DGGITQSPKYLFRKEGQNVTLSCEQNLNHDAMYWYRQDPGQGLRLIYYSQIVNDFQKGDIAEGYSVSREKKESFPLTVTSAQKNPTAFYLCASSIRGTDTQYFGPGTRLTVL.